These 31 T cell receptor beta chains originate from one sample sequenced in a study. TCRdb re-called the 5' RACE reads through MiXCR, storing one row per CDR3 protein. The sample carries about 62,000 distinct CDR3 sequences, about 31% recorded once. Sequenced material: tumor-infiltrating naive CD4+ T cells sorted from the breast tumor. Subset meaning: naive CD4+ T cells, CD4+CD45RA+CD25-. Receptors originate from a female donor with breast cancer.

The chain employs TRBV7-3 and TRBJ2-1; D possibly corresponds to TRBD1 (6 bases). The CDR3 runs 16 residues. Deletions cut 0 bases from V and 2 bases from J, with 11 bases between. Germline lookup yields CDR1 SGHTA and CDR2 FQGTGA. CDR3 sequence reads: CASSLTGTRTYNEQFF. The CDR3 coding sequence is TGTGCCAGCAGCTTAACCGGGACAAGGACCTACAATGAGCAGTTCTTC.

The chain combines TRBV28 with TRBJ2-1; D not resolved. Looked up from germline, CDR1 is MDHEN and CDR2 is SYDVKM. The V end was cut by 5 bases, the J end by 2 bases, with 16 bases between. CDR3 size: 16 residues. In DNA, the CDR3 is TGTGCCAGCAGTCCCCCGTACTACGGTCCCTACAATGAGCAGTTCTTC. Protein sequence: CASSPPYYGPYNEQFF.

The chain links TRBV5-1 to TRBJ2-7, with D perhaps assigned TRBD1 or TRBD2 (5 bases each). Trimming removed 4 bases at V and 6 bases at J, with 11 bases between. Per the germline V gene, CDR1 is SGHRS and CDR2 is YFSETQ. This CDR3 has 12 amino acids. CDR3 bases: TGCGCCAGCAGCGACAGCGAGGGCGAGCAGTACTTC. It encodes CASSDSEGEQYF.

Many counts were recorded for this clonotype. This chain uses TRBV6-2 or TRBV6-3 with TRBJ1-5, with 10 bases that match TRBD1. J was trimmed by 11 bases and V by 4 bases; bases with no gene match: 20. CDR3 length: 18 amino acids. CDR1 is MNHEY and CDR2 is SVGEGT in the germline V gene. For the CDR3, the DNA is TGTGCCAGCAGTTCTCGGATACTGGACAGGGGGGACCGTAAAGCCCAGCATTTT. It yields the protein CASSSRILDRGDRKAQHF.

The chain has TRBV7-2 and TRBJ2-2; TRBD2 matches 14 bases. The CDR3 totals 16 residues. Germline CDR1 reads SGHTA; CDR2 reads FQGNSA. After removal of 5 bases from V and 6 bases from J, the junction contained 5 bases not matched to a gene. CDR3 sequence (DNA): TGTGCCAGCAGCCCAGGGACTAGCGGGAGAGCCGGGGAGCTGTTTTTT. Amino acid sequence: CASSPGTSGRAGELFF.

Worth noting for this clonotype: The junction and the germline gene differ at one end; a read error may be behind it. The V call is TRBV4-2, the J call TRBJ2-1; 8 nucleotides agree with TRBD2. This CDR3 is 15 amino acids long. Germline V gene lookup returns CDR1 LGHNA and CDR2 YNFKEQ. The CDR3 spells CASSNYSGTSNEQFF. The CDR3 DNA reads as TGCGCCAGCAGCAACTACTCCGGGACTAGCAATGAGCAGTTCTTC.

The sample holds many counts of this clonotype. Sequence at one end of the junction differs from germline and may be a read error. This chain connects TRBV7-7 to TRBJ2-5; 16 nucleotides agree with TRBD2. The CDR3 totals 17 residues. Germline assignment: CDR1 SSHAT and CDR2 FNYEAQ (reference sequence). As DNA, the CDR3 is TGTGCTAGCAGCCAGAGACCGGGACTAGCGGGAGGGGAGACCCAGTACTTC. Protein: CASSQRPGLAGGETQYF.

This clonotype was observed a few times. The genes are TRBV28 and TRBJ2-7; perhaps TRBD1 as D (5 bases). CDR3 length: 12 residues. Germline assignment: CDR1 MDHEN and CDR2 SYDVKM. Trimming took off 3 bases at V and 5 bases at J, with 8 bases between the two ends. The CDR3: CASSLGQNEQYF. DNA for the CDR3: TGTGCCAGCAGTTTGGGGCAGAACGAGCAGTACTTC.

Remarks on this clonotype: Germline is not matched at one junction end, which may reflect a read error. This chain connects TRBV4-3 to TRBJ1-6, with 8 bases matching TRBD1. Germline values: CDR1 LGHNA, CDR2 YSLEER. The CDR3 runs 14 residues. The DNA of the CDR3 is TGCGCCAGCAGCCAGACAGGGGAAAATTCACCCCTCCGCTTT. Its translation: CASSQTGENSPLRF.

This clonotype has only a few counts. The chain joins TRBV5-1 to TRBJ2-5, with D maybe TRBD1 (6 bases). Germline CDR1 SGHRS, CDR2 YFSETQ. The V end lost 5 bases, the J end lost 5 bases, and 13 bases lay between the germline ends. This CDR3 is 13 amino acids long. The CDR3 loop is CASSSGGRETQYF. The CDR3 DNA follows: TGCGCCAGCAGTTCTGGGGGCCGGGAGACCCAGTACTTC. Full variable domain (remainder filled in from reference TRBV5-1 and TRBJ2-5): KAGVTQTPRYLIKTRGQQVTLSCSPISGHRSVSWYQQTPGQGLQFLFEYFSETQRNKGNFPGRFSGRQFSNSRSEMNVSTLELGDSALYLCASSSGGRETQYFGPGTRLLVL.

This clonotype was seen more than once but under ten times. J is TRBJ1-1 and V is TRBV5-1; no firm D call. Trimming left V 2 bases short and J 7 bases short, with 12 bases between. The CDR3 totals 13 residues. CDR1 is SGHRS, CDR2 YFSETQ, per germline. The DNA of the CDR3 is TGCGCCAGCAGCTTTCTGGAGGGCGGTGAAGCTTTCTTT. Protein product: CASSFLEGGEAFF.

This rearrangement joins TRBV28 to TRBJ1-5, with D hard to call. Germline assignment: CDR1 MDHEN and CDR2 SYDVKM. This CDR3 has 14 amino acids. Trimming removed 3 bases at V and 5 bases at J, with 11 bases between. The CDR3: CASSFSQQYQPQHF. DNA of the CDR3: TGTGCCAGCAGTTTTTCGCAGCAGTATCAGCCCCAGCATTTT.

Many counts were recorded for this clonotype. The chain carries TRBV7-2 and TRBJ2-5; 7 bases match TRBD1. The germline V gene encodes CDR1 SGHTA and CDR2 FQGNSA. V shed 7 bases, J shed 7 bases, and the junction held 9 bases outside the gene matches. This CDR3 is built from 13 residues. For the CDR3, the DNA is TGTGCCAGCACCCGACCACCAGGGGGGACCCAGTACTTC. This codes for CASTRPPGGTQYF.

Remarks on this clonotype: Because the CDR3 is missing its conserved closing phenylalanine or tryptophan, this is likely a read error. V is TRBV7-6 and J is TRBJ2-2; 8 bases are shared with TRBD1. The CDR3 has 15 residues. V trimming: 5 bases; J trimming: 8 bases; junction bases outside the gene matches: 10. CDR1 and CDR2 from the germline V gene are SGHVS and FNYEAQ. CDR3 sequence (DNA): TGTGCCAGCAGCCGGGACAGGTCGAACCATGGGGAGCTGTTTTCT. Amino acids: CASSRDRSNHGELFS.

This sequence joins TRBV6-5 and TRBJ2-7; tentatively, D is TRBD2 (5 bases). The CDR3 has 14 residues. From germline, CDR1 is MNHEY and CDR2 SVGAGI. V was trimmed by 4 bases and J by 0 bases, leaving 10 bases between them. For the CDR3, the DNA is TGTGCCAGCAGTTTATCGGGGAACTCCTACGAGCAGTACTTC. This gives the protein CASSLSGNSYEQYF.

Only a few counts were recorded for this clonotype. The rearrangement links TRBV9 to TRBJ2-3; 11 bases are a match to TRBD2. This CDR3 spans 18 amino acids. V gave up 0 bases and J gave up 4 bases; unmatched junction bases: 10. The V gene's germline CDR1 is SGDLS and CDR2 YYNGEE. The CDR3 loop is CASSVVGLAGGFSDTQYF. DNA for the CDR3: TGTGCCAGCAGCGTAGTGGGGCTAGCGGGGGGATTTTCAGATACGCAGTATTTT.

Remarks on this clonotype: A junction boundary mismatches the germline segment, possibly from a read error. This chain joins TRBV20-1 and TRBJ2-4; 7 positions agree with TRBD2. This CDR3 is built from 12 residues. The germline V gene has CDR1 DFQATT and CDR2 SNEGSKA (reference sequence). In DNA, the CDR3 is TGCGGGGCCGGCGGGAGTGAAAACGTTCAGTACTTC. This sequence encodes CGAGGSENVQYF.

This clonotype occurred a few times. J is TRBJ2-1 and V is TRBV7-2; D perhaps matches TRBD1 (6 bases). Germline lookup yields CDR1 SGHTA and CDR2 FQGNSA. The CDR3 spans 15 residues. V was cut by 6 bases and J by 5 bases, with 17 bases left in between. The CDR3 nucleotides read TGTGCCAGCAGACGAAGTTGGACAGAGAACAATGAGCAGTTCTTC. Protein sequence: CASRRSWTENNEQFF.

The table lists this clonotype with a few counts. V usage is TRBV20-1 and J usage is TRBJ2-2, with D perhaps matching TRBD2 (6 bases). The V end lost 1 base, the J end lost 0 bases, and 9 bases lay between the germline ends. Germline V gives CDR1 DFQATT, CDR2 SNEGSKA (reference sequence). The CDR3 runs 15 residues. The CDR3 nucleotides read TGCAGTGCTAGAGTCGGGGGTTCGAACACCGGGGAGCTGTTTTTT. Amino acid sequence: CSARVGGSNTGELFF.

The chain links TRBV5-1 to TRBJ2-3; TRBD2 is a possible D gene (6 bases). V lost 0 bases and J 2 bases, leaving 13 bases between the germline ends. The CDR3 is 16 residues long. Germline CDR1 and CDR2: SGHRS and YFSETQ. The CDR3 sequence: CASSLEFSGYTDTQYF. The CDR3 DNA follows: TGCGCCAGCAGCTTGGAGTTTAGCGGATACACAGATACGCAGTATTTT. The full variable domain, with the rest looked up from reference TRBV5-1 and TRBJ2-3, is KAGVTQTPRYLIKTRGQQVTLSCSPISGHRSVSWYQQTPGQGLQFLFEYFSETQRNKGNFPGRFSGRQFSNSRSEMNVSTLELGDSALYLCASSLEFSGYTDTQYFGPGTRLTVL.

Written as DNA, the CDR3 is TGTGCCAGCAGCAAAGGCGAGACCCAGTACTTC. It translates to CASSKGETQYF. The gene calls are TRBV7-8 and TRBJ2-5; D gene unclear. Germline V gene sequence: CDR1 SGHVS, CDR2 FQNEAQ. This CDR3 has 11 residues. V gave up 5 bases and J gave up 5 bases, with 6 bases separating them.

This clonotype was seen more than once but under ten times. The conserved phenylalanine or tryptophan is not found at the CDR3 terminus, so this likely reflects a read error. No DNA is shown, since the ends of the CDR3 on it are uncertain; the CDR3 is the one TCRdb lists. The chain employs TRBV7-3 and TRBJ2-7; the D call TRBD1 from the table was never checked on the DNA. The CDR3 extends over 12 residues, inclusive of both ends. The germline CDR1 and CDR2 sequences are SGHTA and FQGTGA. The CDR3 sequence: CASSFWPNHRIL.

The chain couples TRBV5-1 to TRBJ1-1, with D possibly matching TRBD1 (5 bases). Germline values: CDR1 SGHRS, CDR2 YFSETQ. V lost 3 bases, J lost 5 bases, and 11 bases lay in between. The CDR3 has 13 amino acids. CDR3 protein: CASSWDVGTEAFF. CDR3 nucleotides: TGCGCCAGCAGCTGGGACGTTGGGACTGAAGCTTTCTTT.

The chain couples TRBV5-1 to TRBJ2-7; tentative D call: TRBD2 (7 bases). This CDR3 region has 16 residues. Germline CDR1 and CDR2: SGHRS and YFSETQ. V shed 1 base and J shed 2 bases, with 16 bases lying between them. Written as DNA, the CDR3 is TGCGCCAGCAGCTTGACGGGCGGGGGCCTTACCTACGAGCAGTACTTC. Amino acids: CASSLTGGGLTYEQYF.

The chain links TRBV5-1 to TRBJ2-2, with a tentative D call TRBD1 (6 bases). The V and J ends lost 2 bases and 3 bases respectively, with 14 bases between them. This CDR3 has 16 amino acids. The germline CDR1 and CDR2 sequences are SGHRS and YFSETQ. CDR3 DNA sequence: TGCGCCAGCAGCTTATCTTTGAACAGGGACACCGGGGAGCTGTTTTTT. This codes for CASSLSLNRDTGELFF.

This clonotype came up a few times. The rearrangement links TRBV10-2 to TRBJ2-1; unclear D gene. The CDR3 has 14 residues. V was pared by 4 bases and J by 5 bases, with 12 bases between. Germline-derived CDR1 and CDR2 are WSHSY and SAAADI. CDR3 DNA sequence: TGCGCCAGCAGTGTTCCAAAGGGTCACAATGAGCAGTTCTTC. Translation gives CASSVPKGHNEQFF.

This clonotype was observed a few times. The chain employs TRBV28 and TRBJ1-1; TRBD1 matches at 7 bases. There are 14 residues in the CDR3. The junction had 16 bases not matched to a gene; V was cut back by 5 bases and J by 13 bases. Germline values: CDR1 MDHEN, CDR2 SYDVKM. This CDR3 reads CASSTMDRPQRVFF. CDR3 DNA: TGTGCCAGCAGTACGATGGACAGGCCTCAAAGGGTTTTCTTT.

This sequence joins TRBV7-3 and TRBJ2-1; the match to TRBD2 covers 8 bases. This CDR3 region has 13 residues. Germline V gene sequence: CDR1 SGHTA, CDR2 FQGTGA. Germline trimming cut 0 bases from V and 13 bases from J; bases unmatched to any gene: 5. The CDR3 loop reads CASSLTRAGVQFF. The CDR3 nucleotides read TGTGCCAGCAGCTTAACGAGAGCGGGAGTTCAGTTCTTC.

The genes are TRBV5-1 and TRBJ2-1; D ambiguous. Per the germline V gene, CDR1 is SGHRS and CDR2 is YFSETQ. CDR3 size: 17 residues. Trimming removed 5 bases from V and 0 bases from J, with 18 bases in between. The CDR3 DNA is TGCGCCAGCAGTTCTGGGCATAGCAGCCCCTCCTACAATGAGCAGTTCTTC. It encodes CASSSGHSSPSYNEQFF. The complete variable domain, with remaining parts taken from reference TRBV5-1 and TRBJ2-1, reads KAGVTQTPRYLIKTRGQQVTLSCSPISGHRSVSWYQQTPGQGLQFLFEYFSETQRNKGNFPGRFSGRQFSNSRSEMNVSTLELGDSALYLCASSSGHSSPSYNEQFFGPGTRLTVL.

The sample holds a few counts of this clonotype. The chain carries TRBV5-1 and TRBJ1-4; 7 nucleotides match TRBD1. Trimming at V came to 0 bases and at J to 6 bases, leaving 2 bases not matched to a gene. The CDR3 has 14 residues. Germline V CDR1 and CDR2: SGHRS, YFSETQ. CDR3 DNA: TGCGCCAGCAGCTTGGGACAGGGTTATGAAAAACTGTTTTTT. It is translated as CASSLGQGYEKLFF. The full variable domain, rest sourced from reference TRBV5-1 and TRBJ1-4, is KAGVTQTPRYLIKTRGQQVTLSCSPISGHRSVSWYQQTPGQGLQFLFEYFSETQRNKGNFPGRFSGRQFSNSRSEMNVSTLELGDSALYLCASSLGQGYEKLFFGSGTQLSVL.

This chain connects TRBV10-3 to TRBJ2-1; no clear D. In germline, CDR1 is ENHRY, CDR2 SYGVKD. V dropped 2 bases and J dropped 6 bases, with 14 bases sitting between them. The CDR3 runs to 15 residues. The CDR3 sequence: CAISELLVGRNEQFF. The CDR3 bases are TGTGCCATCAGTGAGCTCCTAGTAGGGCGCAATGAGCAGTTCTTC.